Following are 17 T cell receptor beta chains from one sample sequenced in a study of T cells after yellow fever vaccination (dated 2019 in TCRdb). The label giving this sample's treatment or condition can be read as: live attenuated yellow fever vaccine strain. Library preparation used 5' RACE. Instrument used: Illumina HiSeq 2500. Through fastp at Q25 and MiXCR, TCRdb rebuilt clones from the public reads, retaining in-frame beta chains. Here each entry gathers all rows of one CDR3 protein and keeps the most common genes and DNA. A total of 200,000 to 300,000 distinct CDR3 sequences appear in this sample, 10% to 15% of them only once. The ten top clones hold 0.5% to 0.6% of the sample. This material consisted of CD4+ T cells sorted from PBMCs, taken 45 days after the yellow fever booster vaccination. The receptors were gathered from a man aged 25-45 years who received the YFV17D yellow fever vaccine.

The CDR3 region is CATSNQAGGMQPQHF. The CDR3 bases are TGTGCCACCAGCAATCAAGCAGGGGGCATGCAGCCCCAGCATTTT. This chain uses TRBV15 with TRBJ1-5, with TRBD1 matching over 8 bases. Germline CDR1 is LNHNV and CDR2 is YYDKDF (reference sequence). The length of the CDR3 is 15 residues. Unmatched junction bases numbered 9, after V lost 4 bases and J lost 7 bases.

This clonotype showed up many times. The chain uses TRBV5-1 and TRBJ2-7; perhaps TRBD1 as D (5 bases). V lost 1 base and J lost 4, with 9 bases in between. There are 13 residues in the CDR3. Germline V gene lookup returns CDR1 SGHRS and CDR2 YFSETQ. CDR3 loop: CASSLQDSYEQYF. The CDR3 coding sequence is TGCGCCAGCAGCTTGCAAGACAGTTACGAGCAGTACTTC.

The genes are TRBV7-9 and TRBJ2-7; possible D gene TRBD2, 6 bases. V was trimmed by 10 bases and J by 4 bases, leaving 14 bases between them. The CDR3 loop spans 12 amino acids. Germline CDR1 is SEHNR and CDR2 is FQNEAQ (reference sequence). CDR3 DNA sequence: TGTGCCACCAACCCCGGGGGTTACGAGCAGTACTTC. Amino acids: CATNPGGYEQYF.

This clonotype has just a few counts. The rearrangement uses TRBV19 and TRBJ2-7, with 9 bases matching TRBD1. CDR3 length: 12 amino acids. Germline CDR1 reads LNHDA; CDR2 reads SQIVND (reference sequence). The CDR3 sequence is CASGTGQGEQYF. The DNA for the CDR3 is TGTGCGTCCGGGACAGGGCAGGGCGAGCAGTACTTC.

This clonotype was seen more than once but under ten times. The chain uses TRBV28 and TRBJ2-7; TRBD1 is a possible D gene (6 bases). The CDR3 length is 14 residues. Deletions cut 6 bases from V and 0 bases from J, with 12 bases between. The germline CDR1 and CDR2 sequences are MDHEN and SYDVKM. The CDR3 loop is CASSDRLLSYEQYF. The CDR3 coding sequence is TGTGCCAGCAGCGACAGGTTACTCTCCTACGAGCAGTACTTC. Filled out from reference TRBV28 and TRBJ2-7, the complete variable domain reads DVKVTQSSRYLVKRTGEKVFLECVQDMDHENMFWYRQDPGLGLRLIYFSYDVKMKEKGDIPEGYSVSREKKERFSLILESASTNQTSMYLCASSDRLLSYEQYFGPGTRLTVT.

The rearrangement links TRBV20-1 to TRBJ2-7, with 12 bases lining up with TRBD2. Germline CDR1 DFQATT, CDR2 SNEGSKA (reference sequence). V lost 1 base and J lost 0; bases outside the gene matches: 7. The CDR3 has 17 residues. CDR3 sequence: CSARGGTSGLSSYEQYF. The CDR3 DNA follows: TGCAGTGCTAGAGGGGGGACTAGCGGGCTTAGCTCCTACGAGCAGTACTTC.

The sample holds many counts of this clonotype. CDR3 amino acids: CASSYSGALNTEAFF. The CDR3 bases are TGTGCCAGCAGTTACTCGGGAGCCTTGAACACTGAAGCTTTCTTT. This chain connects TRBV6-2 or TRBV6-3 to TRBJ1-1; D is unclear. The CDR3 loop spans 15 amino acids. The ends were cut back, 0 bases at V and 0 bases at J, with 8 bases in the middle. CDR1 and CDR2 (germline): MNHEY, SVGEGT.

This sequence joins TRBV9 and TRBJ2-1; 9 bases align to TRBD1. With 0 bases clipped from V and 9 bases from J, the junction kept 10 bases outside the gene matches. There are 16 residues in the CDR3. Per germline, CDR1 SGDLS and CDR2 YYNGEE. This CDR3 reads CASSVGGDRVGGEQFF. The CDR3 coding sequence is TGTGCCAGCAGCGTAGGTGGGGACAGGGTTGGGGGTGAGCAGTTCTTC.

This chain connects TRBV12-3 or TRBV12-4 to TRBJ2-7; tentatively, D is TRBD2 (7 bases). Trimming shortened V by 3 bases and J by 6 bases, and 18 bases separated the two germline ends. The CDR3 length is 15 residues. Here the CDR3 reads CASSLGGARGGEQYF. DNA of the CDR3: TGTGCCAGCAGTTTGGGGGGGGCTCGCGGAGGCGAGCAGTACTTC.

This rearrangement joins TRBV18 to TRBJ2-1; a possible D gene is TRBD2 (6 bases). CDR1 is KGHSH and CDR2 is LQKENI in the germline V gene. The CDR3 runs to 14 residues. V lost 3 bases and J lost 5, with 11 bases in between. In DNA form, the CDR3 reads TGTGCCAGCTCACCGACTAGTCACCACAATGAGCAGTTCTTC. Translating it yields CASSPTSHHNEQFF.

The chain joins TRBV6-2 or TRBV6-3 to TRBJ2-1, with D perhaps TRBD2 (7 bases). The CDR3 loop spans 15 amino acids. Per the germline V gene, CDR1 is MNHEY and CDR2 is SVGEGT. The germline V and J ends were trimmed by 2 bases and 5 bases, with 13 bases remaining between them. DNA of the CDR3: TGTGCCAGCAGTTACCGGCGGGGGCCAGACAATGAGCAGTTCTTC. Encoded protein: CASSYRRGPDNEQFF.

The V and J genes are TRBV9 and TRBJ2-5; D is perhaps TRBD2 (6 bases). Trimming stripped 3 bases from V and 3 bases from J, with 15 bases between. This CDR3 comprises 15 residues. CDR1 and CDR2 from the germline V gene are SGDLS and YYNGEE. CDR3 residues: CASSADPRGEETQYF. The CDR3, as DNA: TGTGCCAGCAGCGCGGACCCCCGCGGGGAAGAGACCCAGTACTTC.

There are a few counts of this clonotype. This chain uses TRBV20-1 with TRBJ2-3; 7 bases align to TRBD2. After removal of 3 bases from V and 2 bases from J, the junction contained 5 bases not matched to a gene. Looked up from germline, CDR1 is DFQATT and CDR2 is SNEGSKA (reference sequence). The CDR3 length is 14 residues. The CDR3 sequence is CSASPTSPTDTQYF. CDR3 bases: TGCAGTGCTAGCCCGACTAGCCCCACAGATACGCAGTATTTT.

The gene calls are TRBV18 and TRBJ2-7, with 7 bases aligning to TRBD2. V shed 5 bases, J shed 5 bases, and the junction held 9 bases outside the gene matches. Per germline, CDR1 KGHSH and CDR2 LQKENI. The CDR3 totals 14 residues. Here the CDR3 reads CASSTRLAEDEQYF. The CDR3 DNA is TGTGCCAGCTCAACCCGACTAGCCGAGGACGAGCAGTACTTC.

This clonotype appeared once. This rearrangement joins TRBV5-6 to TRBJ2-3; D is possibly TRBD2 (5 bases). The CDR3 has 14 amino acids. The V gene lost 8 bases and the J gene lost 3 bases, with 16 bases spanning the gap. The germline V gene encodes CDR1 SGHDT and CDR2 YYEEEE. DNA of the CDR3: TGTGCCAGGAGCCCCGAGGGTACGACAGATACGCAGTATTTT. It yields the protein CARSPEGTTDTQYF.

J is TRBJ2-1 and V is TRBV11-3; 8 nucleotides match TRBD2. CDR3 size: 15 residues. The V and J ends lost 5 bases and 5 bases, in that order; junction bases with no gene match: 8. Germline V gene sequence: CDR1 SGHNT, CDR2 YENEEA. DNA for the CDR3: TGTGCCAGCAGCCTATACGGACTAGCAGACAATGAGCAGTTCTTC. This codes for CASSLYGLADNEQFF.

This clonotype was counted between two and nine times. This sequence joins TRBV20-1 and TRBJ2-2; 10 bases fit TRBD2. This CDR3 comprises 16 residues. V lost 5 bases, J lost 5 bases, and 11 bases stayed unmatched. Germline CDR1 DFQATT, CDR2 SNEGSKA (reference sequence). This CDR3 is CSAPRGLAGATGELFF. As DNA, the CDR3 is TGCAGTGCTCCAAGGGGGCTAGCGGGAGCTACCGGGGAGCTGTTTTTT.